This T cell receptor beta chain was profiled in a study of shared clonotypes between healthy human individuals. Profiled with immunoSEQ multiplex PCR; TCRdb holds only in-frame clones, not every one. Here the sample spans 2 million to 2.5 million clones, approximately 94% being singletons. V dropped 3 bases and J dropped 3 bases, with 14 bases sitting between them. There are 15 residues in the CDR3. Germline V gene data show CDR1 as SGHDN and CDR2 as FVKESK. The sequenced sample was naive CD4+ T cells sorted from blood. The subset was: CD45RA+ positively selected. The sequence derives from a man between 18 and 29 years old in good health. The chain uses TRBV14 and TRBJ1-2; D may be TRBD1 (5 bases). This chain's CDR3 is CASSQSLDTHYGYTF. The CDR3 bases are TGTGCCAGCAGCCAGAGTTTGGACACGCACTATGGCTACACCTTC.